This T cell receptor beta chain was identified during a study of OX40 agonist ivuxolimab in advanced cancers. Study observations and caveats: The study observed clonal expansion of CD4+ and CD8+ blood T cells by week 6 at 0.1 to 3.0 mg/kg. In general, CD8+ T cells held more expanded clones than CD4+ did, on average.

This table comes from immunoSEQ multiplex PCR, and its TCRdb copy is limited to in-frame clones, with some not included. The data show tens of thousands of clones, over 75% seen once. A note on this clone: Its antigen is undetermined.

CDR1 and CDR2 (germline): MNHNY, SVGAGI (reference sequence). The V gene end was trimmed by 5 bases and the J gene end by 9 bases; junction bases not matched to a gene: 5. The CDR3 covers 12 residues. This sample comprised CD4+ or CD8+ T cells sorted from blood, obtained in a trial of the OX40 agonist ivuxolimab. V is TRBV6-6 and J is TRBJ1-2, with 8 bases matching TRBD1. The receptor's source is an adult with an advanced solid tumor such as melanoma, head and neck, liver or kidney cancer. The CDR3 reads CASSRQGSSYTF. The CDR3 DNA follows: TGTGCCAGCAGTCGACAGGGGAGTAGCTACACCTTC.